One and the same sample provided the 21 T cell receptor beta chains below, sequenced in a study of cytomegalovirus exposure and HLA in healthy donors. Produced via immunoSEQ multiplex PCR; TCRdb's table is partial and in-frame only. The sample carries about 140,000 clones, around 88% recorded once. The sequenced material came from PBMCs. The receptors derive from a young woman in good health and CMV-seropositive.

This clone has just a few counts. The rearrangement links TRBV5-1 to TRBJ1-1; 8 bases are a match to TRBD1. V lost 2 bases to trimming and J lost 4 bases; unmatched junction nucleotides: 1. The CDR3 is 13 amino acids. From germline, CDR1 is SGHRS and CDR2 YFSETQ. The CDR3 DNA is TGCGCCAGCAGCTTAACAGGGGGCACTGAAGCTTTCTTT. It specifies CASSLTGGTEAFF.

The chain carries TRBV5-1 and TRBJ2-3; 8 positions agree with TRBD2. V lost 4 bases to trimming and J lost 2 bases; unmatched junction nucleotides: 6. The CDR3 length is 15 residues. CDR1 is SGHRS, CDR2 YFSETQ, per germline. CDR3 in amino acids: CASSPVAGLTDTQYF. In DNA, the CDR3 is TGCGCCAGCAGCCCAGTAGCGGGGCTCACAGATACGCAGTATTTT.

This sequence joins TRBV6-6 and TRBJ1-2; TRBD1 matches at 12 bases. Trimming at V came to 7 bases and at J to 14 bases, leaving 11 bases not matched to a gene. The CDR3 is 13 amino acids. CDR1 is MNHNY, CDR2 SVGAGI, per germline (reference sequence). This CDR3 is CASTKGQGAPRTF. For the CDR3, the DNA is TGTGCCAGCACCAAGGGACAGGGGGCCCCTAGGACCTTC.

CDR3 loop: CASSPRDRVQQEQFF. The CDR3 DNA sequence: TGTGCCAGCAGCCCCCGGGACAGGGTACAACAAGAGCAGTTCTTC. This rearrangement joins TRBV11-3 to TRBJ2-1, with TRBD1 matching 9 bases. Germline loops: CDR1 SGHNT, CDR2 YENEEA. Trimming took 5 bases from V and 10 from J; bases not matched to a gene: 12. The CDR3 length is 15 residues. The full variable domain, in which reference TRBV11-3 and TRBJ2-1 provide the parts outside the CDR3, is EAGVVQSPRYKIIEKKQPVAFWCNPISGHNTLYWYLQNLGQGPELLIRYENEEAVDDSQLPKDRFSAERLKGVDSTLKIQPAELGDSAVYLCASSPRDRVQQEQFFGPGTRLTVL.

The CDR3, as DNA: TGTGCCATCACTACCGGGACAGGGAGTCGAGCCCAGCATTTT. The encoded protein is CAITTGTGSRAQHF. The V call is TRBV28, the J call TRBJ1-5, with TRBD1 matching 9 bases. Germline loops: CDR1 MDHEN, CDR2 SYDVKM. Trimming took 10 bases from V and 11 from J; bases not matched to a gene: 15. The length of the CDR3 is 14 residues.

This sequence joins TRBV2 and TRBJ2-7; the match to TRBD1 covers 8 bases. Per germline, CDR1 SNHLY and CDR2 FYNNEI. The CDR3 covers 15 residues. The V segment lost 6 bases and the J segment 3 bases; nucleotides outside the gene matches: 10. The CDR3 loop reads CASSEDREVRYEQYF. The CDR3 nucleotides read TGTGCCAGCAGCGAGGACAGGGAGGTACGCTACGAGCAGTACTTC.

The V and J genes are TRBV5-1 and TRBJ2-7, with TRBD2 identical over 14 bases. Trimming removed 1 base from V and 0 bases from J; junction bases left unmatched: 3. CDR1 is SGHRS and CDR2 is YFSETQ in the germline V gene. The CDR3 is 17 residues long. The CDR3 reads CASSLRLAGGSSYEQYF. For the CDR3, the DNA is TGCGCCAGCAGCTTGAGACTAGCGGGGGGGAGCTCCTACGAGCAGTACTTC.

Here the CDR3 DNA reads TGTGCCAGCAGTTGGGACAGGTTTGGGCAGTACTTC. Its protein is CASSWDRFGQYF. The J gene is TRBJ2-7, the V gene TRBV6-1, with TRBD1 identical over 8 bases. Germline V lookup: CDR1 MNHNS, CDR2 SASEGT. Trimming cost V 5 bases and J 9 bases; bases outside gene matches: 6. The CDR3 is made up of 12 amino acids.

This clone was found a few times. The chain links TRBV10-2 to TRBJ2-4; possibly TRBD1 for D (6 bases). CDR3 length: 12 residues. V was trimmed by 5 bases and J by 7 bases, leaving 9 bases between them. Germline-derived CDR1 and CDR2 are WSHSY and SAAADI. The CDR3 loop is CASSHRANIQYF. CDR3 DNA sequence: TGCGCCAGCAGTCACAGGGCGAACATTCAGTACTTC.

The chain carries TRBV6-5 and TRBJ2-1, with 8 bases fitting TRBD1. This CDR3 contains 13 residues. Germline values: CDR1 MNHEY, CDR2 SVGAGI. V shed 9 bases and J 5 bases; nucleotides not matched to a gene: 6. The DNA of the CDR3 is TGTGCCAGTGGACAGGGTTCGAACAATGAGCAGTTCTTC. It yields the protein CASGQGSNNEQFF.

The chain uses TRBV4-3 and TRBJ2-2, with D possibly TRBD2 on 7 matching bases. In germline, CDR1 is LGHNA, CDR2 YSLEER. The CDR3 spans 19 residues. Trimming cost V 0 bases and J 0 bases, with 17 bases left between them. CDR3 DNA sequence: TGCGCCAGCAGCCAAGATAATGAGGCGGGGGACACGAACACCGGGGAGCTGTTTTTT. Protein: CASSQDNEAGDTNTGELFF.

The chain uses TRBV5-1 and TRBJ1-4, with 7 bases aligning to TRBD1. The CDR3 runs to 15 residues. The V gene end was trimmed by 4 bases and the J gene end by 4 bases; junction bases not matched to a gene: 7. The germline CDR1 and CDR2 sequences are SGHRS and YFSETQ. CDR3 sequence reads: CASSTGTALNEKLFF. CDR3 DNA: TGCGCCAGCAGCACTGGGACAGCCCTTAATGAAAAACTGTTTTTT.

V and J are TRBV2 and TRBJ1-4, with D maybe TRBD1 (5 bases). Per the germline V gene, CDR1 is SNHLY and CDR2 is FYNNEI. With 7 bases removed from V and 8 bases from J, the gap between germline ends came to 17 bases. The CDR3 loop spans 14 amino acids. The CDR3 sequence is CASTWDGGSEKLFF. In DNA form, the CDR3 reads TGTGCCAGCACCTGGGACGGCGGGAGCGAAAAACTGTTTTTT.

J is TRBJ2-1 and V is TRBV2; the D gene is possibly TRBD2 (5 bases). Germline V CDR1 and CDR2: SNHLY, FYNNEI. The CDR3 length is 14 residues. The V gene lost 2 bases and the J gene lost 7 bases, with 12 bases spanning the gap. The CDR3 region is CASSEPASLNEQFF. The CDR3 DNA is TGTGCCAGCAGTGAACCCGCTAGCTTAAATGAGCAGTTCTTC.

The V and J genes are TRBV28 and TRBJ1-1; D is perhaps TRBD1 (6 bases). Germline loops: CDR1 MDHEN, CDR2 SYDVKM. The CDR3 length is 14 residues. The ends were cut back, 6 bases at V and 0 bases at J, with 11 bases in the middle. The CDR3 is CASRLQGVNTEAFF. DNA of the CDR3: TGTGCCAGCAGGCTACAGGGTGTGAACACTGAAGCTTTCTTT.

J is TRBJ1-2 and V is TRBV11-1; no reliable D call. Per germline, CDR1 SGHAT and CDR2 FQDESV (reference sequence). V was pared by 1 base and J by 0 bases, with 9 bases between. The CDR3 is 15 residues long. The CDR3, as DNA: TGTGCCAGCAGCTTAGATTGGGCACCTAACTATGGCTACACCTTC. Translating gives CASSLDWAPNYGYTF.

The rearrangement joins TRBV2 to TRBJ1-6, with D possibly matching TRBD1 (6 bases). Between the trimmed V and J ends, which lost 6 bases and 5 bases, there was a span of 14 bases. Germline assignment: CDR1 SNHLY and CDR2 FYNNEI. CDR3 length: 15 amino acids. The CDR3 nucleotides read TGTGCCAGCAGGAAAAAACAGGGAAATAATTCACCCCTCCACTTT. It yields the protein CASRKKQGNNSPLHF.

The CDR3 protein is CASTDDTTGTGGYGYTF. The CDR3 DNA reads TGTGCCAGCACGGACGATACTACTGGGACAGGGGGCTATGGCTACACCTTC. The chain couples TRBV18 to TRBJ1-2; 11 positions match TRBD1. The CDR3 covers 17 residues. J lost 4 bases, V lost 8 bases, and 15 bases had no gene match. Germline V CDR1 and CDR2: KGHSH, LQKENI.

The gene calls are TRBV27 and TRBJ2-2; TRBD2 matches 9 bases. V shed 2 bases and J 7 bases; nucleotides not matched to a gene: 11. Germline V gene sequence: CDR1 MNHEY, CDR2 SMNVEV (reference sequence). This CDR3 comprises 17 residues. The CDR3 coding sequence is TGTGCCAGCAGTTTACTCGTTGCGGGGGGGCTTGGCGGGGAGCTGTTTTTT. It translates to CASSLLVAGGLGGELFF.

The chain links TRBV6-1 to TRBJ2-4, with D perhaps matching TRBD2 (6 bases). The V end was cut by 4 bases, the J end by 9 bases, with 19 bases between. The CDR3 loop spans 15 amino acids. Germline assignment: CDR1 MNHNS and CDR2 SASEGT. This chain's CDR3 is CASSGMTSNGGIQYF. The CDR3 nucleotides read TGTGCCAGCAGTGGAATGACTAGTAACGGGGGCATTCAGTACTTC.

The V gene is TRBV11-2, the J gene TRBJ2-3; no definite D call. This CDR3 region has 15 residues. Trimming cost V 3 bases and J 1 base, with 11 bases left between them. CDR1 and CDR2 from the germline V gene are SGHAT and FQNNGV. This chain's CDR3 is CASSFHLEGTDTQYF. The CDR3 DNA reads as TGTGCCAGCAGCTTCCACCTCGAGGGCACAGATACGCAGTATTTT.